Each of the 15 T cell receptor beta chains below was sequenced from the same sample in a study of blood T cell repertoires in COVID-19 (dated by TCRdb to between 2020 and 2021). Preparation of the library involved the immunoSEQ multiplex PCR assay. TCRdb obtained this table from immuneACCESS and retained in-frame rearrangements with V and J assigned. These tables miss some clones; where compared with another copy, unresolved V genes account for less than half of the shortfall, and the remainder is unexplained. Here the sample has about 370,000 clones; 85% to 90% occur a single time. The top ten hold 6.5% of the sample. The sequenced sample consisted of peripheral blood. The receptors shown here come from a man aged 18 to 30 with active or convalescent COVID-19.

The chain links TRBV7-2 to TRBJ2-1; 7 bases agree with TRBD2. The CDR3 extends over 15 amino acids. V dropped 5 bases and J dropped 7; count of bases not matched to a gene: 11. Looked up from germline, CDR1 is SGHTA and CDR2 is FQGNSA. The CDR3 spells CASSPRREKRNEQFF. The CDR3 DNA sequence: TGTGCCAGCAGCCCTCGGCGGGAGAAACGAAATGAGCAGTTCTTC.

V usage is TRBV7-2 and J usage is TRBJ2-2; D is undetermined. Germline CDR1 reads SGHTA; CDR2 reads FQGNSA. Trimming shortened V by 5 bases and J by 5 bases, and 15 bases separated the two germline ends. The CDR3 contains 15 residues. The chain's CDR3 is CASSPEARGTGELFF. The CDR3 bases are TGTGCCAGCAGCCCCGAAGCGCGTGGGACCGGGGAGCTGTTTTTT.

The chain uses TRBV20-1 and TRBJ2-7; D might be TRBD1 (7 bases). Germline V gene lookup returns CDR1 DFQATT and CDR2 SNEGSKA (reference sequence). V was pared by 3 bases and J by 2 bases, with 14 bases between. This CDR3 contains 14 residues. The CDR3 here is CSASIPGGTYEQYF. The DNA for the CDR3 is TGCAGTGCTAGTATCCCAGGGGGGACCTACGAGCAGTACTTC.

This chain connects TRBV14 to TRBJ2-1, with 10 nucleotides matching TRBD1. V shed 3 bases, J shed 4 bases, and the junction held 3 bases outside the gene matches. The CDR3 runs to 15 residues. Germline loops: CDR1 SGHDN, CDR2 FVKESK. CDR3: CASSQRDRGYNEQFF. DNA for the CDR3: TGTGCCAGCAGCCAGCGGGACAGGGGTTACAATGAGCAGTTCTTC.

The V and J genes are TRBV4-1 and TRBJ1-5; a possible D gene is TRBD1 (6 bases). The germline V gene encodes CDR1 MGHRA and CDR2 YSYEKL. The CDR3 is made up of 15 amino acids. Trimming cost V 4 bases and J 6 bases, with 16 bases left between them. The CDR3 region has the DNA TGCGCCAGCAGCCCCTACAGGGAAGGAAGTCAGCCCCAGCATTTT. It is translated as CASSPYREGSQPQHF.

CDR3 in DNA: TGTGCCAGCAGCACGGGGTCGGGAGAGACCCAGTACTTC. Amino acids: CASSTGSGETQYF. The V call is TRBV7-2, the J call TRBJ2-5, with a weak D call TRBD2 (5 bases). V lost 5 bases and J 4 bases, leaving 11 bases between the germline ends. This CDR3 is built from 13 residues. The germline CDR1 and CDR2 sequences are SGHTA and FQGNSA.

The chain uses TRBV6-5 and TRBJ1-2, with D tentatively TRBD1 (6 bases). The CDR3 sequence is 16 residues long. Germline values: CDR1 MNHEY, CDR2 SVGAGI. V lost 0 bases and J lost 1, with 12 bases in between. The CDR3 is CASSYSFPGDNYGYTF. CDR3 bases: TGTGCCAGCAGTTACTCGTTCCCAGGGGATAACTATGGCTACACCTTC.

The chain is built from TRBV19 and TRBJ2-1; 7 bases align to TRBD1. The J segment lost 4 bases and the V segment lost 8 bases, leaving 8 bases of the junction unmatched. The CDR3 extends over 14 amino acids. The germline V gene has CDR1 LNHDA and CDR2 SQIVND (reference sequence). In DNA form, the CDR3 reads TGTGCCAGTGAAGCAGGGGGTAGGTACAATGAGCAGTTCTTC. Translated, it gives CASEAGGRYNEQFF.

This clone was seen a single time. V usage is TRBV7-6 and J usage is TRBJ2-7, with 9 bases matching TRBD1. Germline loops: CDR1 SGHVS, CDR2 FNYEAQ. The CDR3 sequence is 17 residues long. The V and J ends lost 4 bases and 2 bases, in that order; junction bases with no gene match: 12. The CDR3 bases are TGTGCCAGCAGCTCAGGTACAGGGGGCATATCGACCTACGAGCAGTACTTC. Translated, it gives CASSSGTGGISTYEQYF.

The chain is built from TRBV4-3 and TRBJ1-2; 8 bases are a match to TRBD1. From germline, CDR1 is LGHNA and CDR2 YSLEER. Trimming removed 4 bases from V and 4 bases from J; junction bases left unmatched: 8. CDR3 length: 15 amino acids. The CDR3 nucleotides read TGCGCCAGCAGCCCCCGGGACAGGCCAGGCTATGGCTACACCTTC. Protein: CASSPRDRPGYGYTF.

The genes are TRBV4-1 and TRBJ2-1; TRBD2 matches at 8 bases. The ends lost 2 bases at V and 5 bases at J; junction bases unmatched: 8. The CDR3 is made up of 16 amino acids. Germline values: CDR1 MGHRA, CDR2 YSYEKL. CDR3 nucleotides: TGCGCCAGCAGCCAACGAAAAAAGGGACTAGACAATGAGCAGTTCTTC. It translates to CASSQRKKGLDNEQFF.

The J gene is TRBJ2-1, the V gene TRBV6-5, with 10 nucleotides matching TRBD1. This CDR3 has 13 residues. Trimming took 7 bases from V and 5 from J; bases not matched to a gene: 2. Looked up from germline, CDR1 is MNHEY and CDR2 is SVGAGI. The CDR3 region has the DNA TGTGCCAGCACGGACAGGGGGAACAATGAGCAGTTCTTC. This gives the protein CASTDRGNNEQFF.

In the case of this clone: Other nucleotide sequences from this sample produce the same CDR3. The CDR3 sequence is CASSQDRGAPNEKLFF. The CDR3 region has the DNA TGCGCCAGCAGCCAAGATCGGGGGGCCCCTAATGAAAAACTGTTTTTT. The chain joins TRBV4-3 to TRBJ1-4; perhaps TRBD1 as D (6 bases). Per the germline V gene, CDR1 is LGHNA and CDR2 is YSLEER. V was shortened by 0 bases and J by 3 bases, with 11 bases between the two germline ends. The CDR3 spans 16 residues.

The chain is built from TRBV3-1 (or the pseudogene TRBV3-2) and TRBJ2-2; TRBD1 is a possible D gene (7 bases). The CDR3 is 15 amino acids. Germline values: CDR1 LGHDT, CDR2 YNNKEL (reference sequence). V was clipped by 1 base and J by 6 bases, with 12 bases between them. CDR3 bases: TGTGCCAGCAGCCAAGTTGGAGGGGGCTCCGGGGAGCTGTTTTTT. Protein product: CASSQVGGGSGELFF.

This sequence joins TRBV9 and TRBJ1-3; 7 bases fit TRBD1. V trimming: 3 bases; J trimming: 4 bases; junction bases outside the gene matches: 7. The CDR3 runs 15 residues. The germline CDR1 and CDR2 sequences are SGDLS and YYNGEE. CDR3 sequence: CASSAQQGYGNTIYF. In DNA form, the CDR3 reads TGTGCCAGCAGCGCCCAACAGGGGTACGGAAACACCATATATTTT.